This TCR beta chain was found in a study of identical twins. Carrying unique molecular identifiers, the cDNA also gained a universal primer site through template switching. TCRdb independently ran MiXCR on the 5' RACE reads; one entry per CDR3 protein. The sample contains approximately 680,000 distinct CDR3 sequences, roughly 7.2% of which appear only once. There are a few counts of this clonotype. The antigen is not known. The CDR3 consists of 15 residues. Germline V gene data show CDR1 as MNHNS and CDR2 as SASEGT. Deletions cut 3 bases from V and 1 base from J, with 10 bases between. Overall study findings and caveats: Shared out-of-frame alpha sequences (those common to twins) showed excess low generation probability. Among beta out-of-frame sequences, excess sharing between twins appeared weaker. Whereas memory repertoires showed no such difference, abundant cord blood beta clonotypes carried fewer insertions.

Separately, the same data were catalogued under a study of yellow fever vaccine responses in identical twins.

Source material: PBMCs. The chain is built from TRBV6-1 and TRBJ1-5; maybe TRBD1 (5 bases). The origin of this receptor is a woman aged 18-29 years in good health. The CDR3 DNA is TGTGCCAGCAGTGACGGGGGTAGAAGCAATCAGCCCCAGCATTTT. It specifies CASSDGGRSNQPQHF.